This TCR beta chain was obtained from a study of tumor-infiltrating lymphocytes in localized non-small cell lung cancer. Study-level information: The cohort mixed smokers and never-smokers, several histologies, and some post-neoadjuvant-chemotherapy samples. Tumor tissue and non-adjacent uninvolved lung came from each patient.

The table came from immunoSEQ multiplex PCR; TCRdb's copy has only in-frame clones and leaves some out. This table holds tens of thousands of clones, around 64% found once. Overall study findings and caveats: IM1 and IM2 tumors showed no difference in T-cell fraction.

V was shortened by 5 bases and J by 6 bases, with 8 bases between the two germline ends. The CDR3 has 13 amino acids. CDR1 SGHTA and CDR2 FQGTGA come from the germline V gene. By share, this clone counts as medium-sized (0.01 to 0.1%). Antigen unknown. Sequenced: lung tumor tissue. The J gene is TRBJ1-6, the V gene TRBV7-3, with D unclear. The TCR originated in a human donor with non-small cell lung cancer. The CDR3 sequence is CASSLVLNSPLHF. Written as DNA, the CDR3 is TGTGCCAGCAGCCTAGTTCTTAATTCACCCCTCCACTTT.